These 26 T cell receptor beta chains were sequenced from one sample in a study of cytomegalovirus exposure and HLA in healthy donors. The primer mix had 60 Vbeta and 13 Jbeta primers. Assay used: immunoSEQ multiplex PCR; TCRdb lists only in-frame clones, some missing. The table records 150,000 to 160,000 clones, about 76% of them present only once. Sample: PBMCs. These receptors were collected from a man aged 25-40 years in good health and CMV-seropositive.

CDR3 amino acids: CASSLGLAGYSSYEQYF. CDR3 in DNA: TGCGCCAGCAGCTTGGGACTAGCGGGTTATAGCTCCTACGAGCAGTACTTC. V is TRBV5-1 and J is TRBJ2-7, with 10 bases fitting TRBD2. V dropped 0 bases and J dropped 0; count of bases not matched to a gene: 6. The CDR3 has 17 amino acids. Germline V gene lookup returns CDR1 SGHRS and CDR2 YFSETQ.

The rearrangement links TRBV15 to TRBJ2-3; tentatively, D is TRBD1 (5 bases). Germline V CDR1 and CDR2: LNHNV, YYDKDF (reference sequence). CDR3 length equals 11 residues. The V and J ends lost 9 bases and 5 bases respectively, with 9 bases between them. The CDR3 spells CATQQGDTQYF. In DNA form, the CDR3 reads TGTGCCACTCAGCAGGGAGATACGCAGTATTTT.

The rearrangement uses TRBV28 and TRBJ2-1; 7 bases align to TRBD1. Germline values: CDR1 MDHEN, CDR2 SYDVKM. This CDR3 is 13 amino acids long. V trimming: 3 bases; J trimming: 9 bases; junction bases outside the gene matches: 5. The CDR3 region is CASSFGDSLEQFF. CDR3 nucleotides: TGTGCCAGCAGTTTTGGGGACAGCCTTGAGCAGTTCTTC.

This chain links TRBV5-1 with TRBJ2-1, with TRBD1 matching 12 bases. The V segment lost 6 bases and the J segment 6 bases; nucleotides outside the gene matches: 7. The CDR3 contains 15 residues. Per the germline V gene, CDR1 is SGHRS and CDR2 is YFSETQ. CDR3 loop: CASKWGQGALNEQFF. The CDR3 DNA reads TGCGCCAGCAAGTGGGGACAGGGGGCTCTCAATGAGCAGTTCTTC.

The CDR3 DNA is TGTGCCAGCAGTGCCGACTCCGGTCAGCCCCAGCATTTT. Translation gives CASSADSGQPQHF. V is TRBV2 and J is TRBJ1-5; D is unresolved. The germline V and J ends were trimmed by 4 bases and 6 bases, with 10 bases remaining between them. CDR1 and CDR2 from the germline V gene are SNHLY and FYNNEI. The length of the CDR3 is 13 residues.

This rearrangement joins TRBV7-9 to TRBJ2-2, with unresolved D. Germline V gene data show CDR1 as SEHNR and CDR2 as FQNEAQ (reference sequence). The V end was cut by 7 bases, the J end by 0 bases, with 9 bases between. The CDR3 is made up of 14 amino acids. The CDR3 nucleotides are TGTGCCAGCAACCCCGGTTCGAACACCGGGGAGCTGTTTTTT. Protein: CASNPGSNTGELFF.

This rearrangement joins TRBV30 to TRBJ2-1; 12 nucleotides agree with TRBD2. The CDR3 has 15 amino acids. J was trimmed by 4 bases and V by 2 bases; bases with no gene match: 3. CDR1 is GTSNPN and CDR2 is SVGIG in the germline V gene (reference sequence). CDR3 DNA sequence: TGTGCCTGGAGTCTAGGACTAGCGGGATACAATGAGCAGTTCTTC. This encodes CAWSLGLAGYNEQFF. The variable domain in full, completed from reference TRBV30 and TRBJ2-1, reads SQTIHQWPATLVQPVGSPLSLECTVEGTSNPNLYWYRQAAGRGLQLLFYSVGIGQISSEVPQNLSASRPQDRQFILSSKKLLLSDSGFYLCAWSLGLAGYNEQFFGPGTRLTVL.

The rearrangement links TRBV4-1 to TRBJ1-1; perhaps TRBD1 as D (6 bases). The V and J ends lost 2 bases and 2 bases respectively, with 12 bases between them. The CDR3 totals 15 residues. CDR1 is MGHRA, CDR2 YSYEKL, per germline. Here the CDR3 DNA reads TGCGCCAGCAGCCAACTCCCAGGGGTCAACACTGAAGCTTTCTTT. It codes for CASSQLPGVNTEAFF.

CDR3 region: CASSVISYEQYF. CDR3 sequence (DNA): TGTGCCAGCAGCGTCATTAGTTACGAGCAGTACTTC. The J gene is TRBJ2-7, the V gene TRBV7-9; D is unclear. The CDR3 loop spans 12 amino acids. The germline V gene has CDR1 SEHNR and CDR2 FQNEAQ (reference sequence). V was shortened by 5 bases and J by 4 bases, with 9 bases between the two germline ends.

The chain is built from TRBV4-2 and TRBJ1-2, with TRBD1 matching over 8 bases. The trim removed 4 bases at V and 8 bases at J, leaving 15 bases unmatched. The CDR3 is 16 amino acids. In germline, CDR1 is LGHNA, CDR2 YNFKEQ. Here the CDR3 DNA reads TGTGCCAGCAGCCCAGAAGGACAGGGAGCCGCTCGCGGCTACACCTTC. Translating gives CASSPEGQGAARGYTF.

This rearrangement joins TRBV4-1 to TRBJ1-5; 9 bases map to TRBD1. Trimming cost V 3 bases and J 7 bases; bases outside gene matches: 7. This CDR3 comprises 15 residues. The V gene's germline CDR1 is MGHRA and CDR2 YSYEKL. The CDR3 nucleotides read TGCGCCAGCAGCCAGGGACAGGGAAAGGGACAGCCCCAGCATTTT. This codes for CASSQGQGKGQPQHF.

This chain's CDR3 is CASSLSRTRNEQYF. CDR3 coding DNA: TGTGCCAGCAGTTTAAGCCGGACTAGAAACGAGCAGTACTTC. V gene TRBV27 combines with J gene TRBJ2-7, with 7 bases lining up with TRBD2. CDR1 is MNHEY and CDR2 is SMNVEV in the germline V gene (reference sequence). Losses at the gene ends were 2 bases for V and 5 bases for J; bases not matched to a gene: 6. The CDR3 has 14 amino acids.

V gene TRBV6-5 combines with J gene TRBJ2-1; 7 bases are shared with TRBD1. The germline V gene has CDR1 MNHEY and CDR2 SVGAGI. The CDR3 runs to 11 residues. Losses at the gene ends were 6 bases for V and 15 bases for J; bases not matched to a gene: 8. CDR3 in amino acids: CASSQGTVPFF. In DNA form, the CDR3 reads TGTGCCAGCAGCCAAGGGACAGTGCCGTTCTTC.

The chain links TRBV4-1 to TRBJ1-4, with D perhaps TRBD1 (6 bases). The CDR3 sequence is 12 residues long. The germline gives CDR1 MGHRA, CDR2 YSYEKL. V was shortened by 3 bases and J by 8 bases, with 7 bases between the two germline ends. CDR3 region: CASSHQGEKLFF. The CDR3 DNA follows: TGCGCCAGCAGCCACCAGGGGGAAAAACTGTTTTTT.

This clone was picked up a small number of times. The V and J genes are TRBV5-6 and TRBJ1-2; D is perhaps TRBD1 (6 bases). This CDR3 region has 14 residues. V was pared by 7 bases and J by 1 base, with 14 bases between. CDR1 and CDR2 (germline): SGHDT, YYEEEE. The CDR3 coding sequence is TGTGCCAGCGGGGACCAGGGGCATAACTATGGCTACACCTTC. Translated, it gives CASGDQGHNYGYTF.

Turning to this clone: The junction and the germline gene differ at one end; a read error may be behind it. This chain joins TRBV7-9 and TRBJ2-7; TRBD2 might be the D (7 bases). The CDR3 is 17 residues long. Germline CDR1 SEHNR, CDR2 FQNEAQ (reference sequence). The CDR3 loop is CSSSLGGRAGRKYEQYF. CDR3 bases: TGTTCCAGCAGCTTAGGGGGGAGGGCAGGGAGAAAGTACGAGCAGTACTTC.

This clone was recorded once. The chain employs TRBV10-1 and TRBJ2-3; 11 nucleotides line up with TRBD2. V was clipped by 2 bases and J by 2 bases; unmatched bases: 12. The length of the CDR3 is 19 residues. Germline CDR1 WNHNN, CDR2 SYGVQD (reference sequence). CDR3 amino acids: CASSEGILAGAATTDTQYF. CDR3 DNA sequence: TGCGCCAGCAGTGAGGGAATACTAGCGGGAGCTGCTACCACAGATACGCAGTATTTT.

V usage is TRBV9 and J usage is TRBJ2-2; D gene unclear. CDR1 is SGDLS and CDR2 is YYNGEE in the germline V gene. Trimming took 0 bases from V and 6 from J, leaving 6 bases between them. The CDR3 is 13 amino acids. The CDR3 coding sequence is TGTGCCAGCAGCGTAGCCTGGCCCGGGGAGCTGTTTTTT. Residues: CASSVAWPGELFF.

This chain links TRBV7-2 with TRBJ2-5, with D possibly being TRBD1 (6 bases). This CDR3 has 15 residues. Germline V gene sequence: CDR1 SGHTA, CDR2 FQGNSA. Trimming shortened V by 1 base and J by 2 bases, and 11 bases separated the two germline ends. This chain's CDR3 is CASSLVSGAQETQYF. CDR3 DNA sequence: TGTGCCAGCAGCTTAGTGTCAGGGGCTCAAGAGACCCAGTACTTC. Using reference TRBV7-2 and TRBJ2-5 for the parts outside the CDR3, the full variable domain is GAGVSQSPSNKVTEKGKDVELRCDPISGHTALYWYRQSLGQGLEFLIYFQGNSAPDKSGLPSDRFSAERTGGSVSTLTIQRTQQEDSAVYLCASSLVSGAQETQYFGPGTRLLVL.

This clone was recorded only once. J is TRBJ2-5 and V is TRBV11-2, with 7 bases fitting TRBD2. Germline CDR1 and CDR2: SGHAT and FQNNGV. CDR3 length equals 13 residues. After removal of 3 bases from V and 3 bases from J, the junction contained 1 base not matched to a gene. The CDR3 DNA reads TGTGCCAGCAGCTTCGGGGGGAAAGAGACCCAGTACTTC. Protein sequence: CASSFGGKETQYF.

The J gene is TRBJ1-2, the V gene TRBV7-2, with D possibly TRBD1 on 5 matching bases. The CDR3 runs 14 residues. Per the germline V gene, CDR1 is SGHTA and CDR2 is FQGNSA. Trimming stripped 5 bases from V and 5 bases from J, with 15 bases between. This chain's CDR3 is CASSPWRDVYGYTF. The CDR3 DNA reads TGTGCCAGCAGCCCATGGAGGGACGTATATGGCTACACCTTC.

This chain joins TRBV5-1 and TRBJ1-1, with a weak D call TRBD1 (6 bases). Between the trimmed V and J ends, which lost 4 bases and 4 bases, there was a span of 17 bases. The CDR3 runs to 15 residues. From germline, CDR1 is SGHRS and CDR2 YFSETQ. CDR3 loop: CASSPIQGKGTEAFF. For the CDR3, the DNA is TGCGCCAGCAGCCCCATACAGGGAAAGGGCACTGAAGCTTTCTTT.

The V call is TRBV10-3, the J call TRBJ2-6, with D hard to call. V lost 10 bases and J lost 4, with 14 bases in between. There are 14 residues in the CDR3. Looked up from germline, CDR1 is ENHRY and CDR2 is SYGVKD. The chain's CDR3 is CATSGLEGANVLTF. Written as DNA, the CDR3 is TGTGCCACCTCCGGCCTGGAGGGGGCCAACGTCCTGACTTTC.

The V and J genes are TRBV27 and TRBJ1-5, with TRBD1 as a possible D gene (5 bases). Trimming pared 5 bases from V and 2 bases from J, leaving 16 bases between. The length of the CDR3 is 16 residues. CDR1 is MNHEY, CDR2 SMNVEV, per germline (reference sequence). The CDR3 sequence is CASSDRGSGGNQPQHF. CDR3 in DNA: TGTGCCAGCAGTGACCGGGGGTCAGGCGGCAATCAGCCCCAGCATTTT.

The CDR3, as DNA: TGTGCCAGCAGCTTATCGGTGACAGCCGGGACCCAGTACTTC. Residues: CASSLSVTAGTQYF. The chain employs TRBV7-9 and TRBJ2-5, with D tentatively TRBD1 (5 bases). The V gene's germline CDR1 is SEHNR and CDR2 FQNEAQ (reference sequence). CDR3 length: 14 amino acids. Trimming took 2 bases from V and 7 from J, leaving 14 bases between them.

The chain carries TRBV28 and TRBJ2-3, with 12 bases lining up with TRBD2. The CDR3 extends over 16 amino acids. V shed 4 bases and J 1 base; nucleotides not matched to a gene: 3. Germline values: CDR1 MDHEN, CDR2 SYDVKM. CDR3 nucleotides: TGTGCCAGCAGTTCCGGGACTAGCGGGCGCACAGATACGCAGTATTTT. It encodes CASSSGTSGRTDTQYF.